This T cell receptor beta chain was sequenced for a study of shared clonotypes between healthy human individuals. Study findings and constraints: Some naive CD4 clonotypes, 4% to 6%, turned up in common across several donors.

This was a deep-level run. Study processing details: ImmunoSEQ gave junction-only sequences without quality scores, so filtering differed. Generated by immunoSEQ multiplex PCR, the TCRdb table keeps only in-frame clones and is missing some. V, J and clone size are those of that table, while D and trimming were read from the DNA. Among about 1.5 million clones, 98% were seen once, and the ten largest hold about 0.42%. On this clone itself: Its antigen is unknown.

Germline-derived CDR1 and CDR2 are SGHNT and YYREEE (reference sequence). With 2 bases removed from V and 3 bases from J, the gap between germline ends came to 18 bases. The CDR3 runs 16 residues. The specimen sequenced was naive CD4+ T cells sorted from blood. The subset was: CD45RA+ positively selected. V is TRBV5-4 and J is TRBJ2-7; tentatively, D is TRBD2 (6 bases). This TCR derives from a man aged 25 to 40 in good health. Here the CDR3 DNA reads TGTGCCAGCAGCTTAGAACTGAGGCGGGGTTACTACGAGCAGTACTTC. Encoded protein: CASSLELRRGYYEQYF. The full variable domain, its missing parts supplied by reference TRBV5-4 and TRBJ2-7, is ETGVTQSPTHLIKTRGQQVTLRCSSQSGHNTVSWYQQALGQGPQFIFQYYREEENGRGNFPPRFSGLQFPNYSSELNVNALELDDSALYLCASSLELRRGYYEQYFGPGTRLTVT.